This T cell receptor (beta chain) was identified in a study of beta chain features in type 1 diabetes. Study results and limitations: TCRB rearrangement may or may not be influenced by HLA type; here this remained unresolved. Although PCR might favor shorter templates, it would do so equally in patients and controls.

At least ten counts were recorded for this clone. The antigen is unknown. Populations obtained by sorting all exceeded 95% purity. Of the isolated RNA, all was reverse transcribed, and so the sequenced material was expressed TCRB transcripts. Sequencing used immunoSEQ multiplex PCR; TCRdb keeps in-frame clones, though not all of them. The sample has around 150,000 clones, around 8% seen once; the top ten hold 0.55% to 0.65%. Germline CDR1 SQVTM, CDR2 ANQGSEA. The length of the CDR3 is 14 residues. V lost 7 bases to trimming and J lost 5 bases, with 20 bases between them. The TCR originated in a man younger than 35 in good health. Sequencing was performed on central memory CD4+ T cells from blood. The rearrangement joins TRBV29-1 to TRBJ2-5, with D maybe TRBD2 (7 bases). The CDR3 DNA sequence: TGCAGCGGGCGGGGGCGACTAGCCGGGGAGACCCAGTACTTC. Protein: CSGRGRLAGETQYF.